The clone carrying this TCR beta chain occurred a few times. The source of the sample is a study of control samples from healthy donors and cancer patients. The germline gives CDR1 SNHLY, CDR2 FYNNEI. Trimming left V 3 bases short and J 10 bases short, with 18 bases between. CDR3 length equals 14 residues. Method: immunoSEQ multiplex PCR; TCRdb's copy keeps in-frame clones and lacks some. The table lists 70,000 to 100,000 clones, 91% of them singletons. The chain combines TRBV2 with TRBJ1-1; perhaps TRBD1 as D (5 bases). Sample: blood. The receptor was isolated from a man aged 45-65 years in good health. The CDR3 sequence is CASSDGTSPRRAFF. The CDR3 nucleotides read TGTGCCAGCAGTGACGGGACCAGCCCACGGAGAGCTTTCTTT.